This is a list of T cell receptor beta chains from one sample in a study of CD8 T cells in Susac syndrome. TCRdb redid the calling of the immunoSEQ multiplex PCR reads with MiXCR, one entry per CDR3 protein. The table has roughly 330,000 distinct CDR3 sequences, about 92% seen once; the top ten hold 0.065%. Source material: CD4+ T cells from PBMCs. The origin of the receptors is a human donor with multiple sclerosis. The CDR3 runs from the conserved cysteine through the conserved F or W. The order of the fields is V gene, clone size, J gene, D gene, CDR3 protein, CDR3 DNA. A D gene is named only where the DNA matches it firmly. The listing skips clone size in some rows; elsewhere it reads once, few, many or a size class.

v_gene: TRBV20-1
abundance: NA
j_gene: TRBJ2-1
d_gene: TRBD2
CDR3aa: CSARSGTSGRPYNEQFF
CDR3nt: TGCAGTGCTCGCTCCGGGACTAGCGGGAGGCCTTACAATGAGCAGTTCTTC

v_gene: TRBV7-2
abundance: NA
j_gene: TRBJ1-1
d_gene: NA
CDR3aa: CASSLTDGAAFF
CDR3nt: TGTGCCAGCAGCCTAACGGACGGGGCAGCTTTCTTT

v_gene: TRBV2
abundance: NA
j_gene: TRBJ1-5
d_gene: TRBD1
CDR3aa: CASSRDRNSNQPQHF
CDR3nt: TGTGCCAGCAGTCGGGACAGGAATAGCAATCAGCCCCAGCATTTT

v_gene: TRBV20-1
abundance: NA
j_gene: TRBJ2-5
d_gene: NA
CDR3aa: CSAVTSWQETQYF
CDR3nt: TGCAGTGCGGTTACTAGCTGGCAAGAGACCCAGTACTTC

v_gene: TRBV20-1
abundance: NA
j_gene: TRBJ2-7
d_gene: TRBD2
CDR3aa: CSAPGLAGSHEQYF
CDR3nt: TGCAGTGCCCCAGGACTAGCGGGATCTCACGAGCAGTACTTC

v_gene: TRBV6-6
abundance: NA
j_gene: TRBJ1-1
d_gene: TRBD1
CDR3aa: CASGLGTGGQAFF
CDR3nt: TGTGCCAGCGGCCTCGGGACAGGGGGGCAAGCTTTCTTT

v_gene: TRBV11-2
abundance: NA
j_gene: TRBJ1-1
d_gene: NA
CDR3aa: CASSLIRKNTEAFF
CDR3nt: TGTGCCAGCAGCTTAATTCGGAAGAACACTGAAGCTTTCTTT

v_gene: TRBV6-2/TRBV6-3
abundance: NA
j_gene: TRBJ2-5
d_gene: NA
CDR3aa: CASSRPRAARQETQYF
CDR3nt: TGTGCCAGCAGCCGACCAAGGGCTGCGCGCCAAGAGACCCAGTACTTC

v_gene: TRBV7-2
abundance: NA
j_gene: TRBJ1-1
d_gene: NA
CDR3aa: CASSLAREGGMNTEAFF
CDR3nt: TGTGCCAGCAGCCTGGCGCGGGAAGGGGGGATGAACACTGAAGCTTTCTTT

v_gene: TRBV23-1
abundance: once
j_gene: TRBJ2-3
d_gene: TRBD1
CDR3aa: CASSPSGAGTGGSTDTQYF
CDR3nt: TGCGCCAGCAGTCCTTCCGGGGCCGGGACAGGGGGTTCCACAGATACGCAGTATTTT

v_gene: TRBV30
abundance: NA
j_gene: TRBJ1-2
d_gene: NA
CDR3aa: CAWSNHPRSGRVDYGYTF
CDR3nt: TGTGCCTGGAGTAACCACCCTAGGTCCGGGCGGGTAGACTATGGCTACACCTTC

v_gene: TRBV13
abundance: NA
j_gene: TRBJ2-3
d_gene: NA
CDR3aa: CASSSPTRGPDTQYF
CDR3nt: TGTGCCAGCAGCTCACCGACAAGGGGCCCAGATACGCAGTATTTT

v_gene: TRBV6-1
abundance: NA
j_gene: TRBJ2-7
d_gene: TRBD2
CDR3aa: CASTRLAGLDIEQYF
CDR3nt: TGTGCCAGCACGAGACTTGCTGGACTAGATATTGAGCAGTACTTC

v_gene: TRBV27
abundance: NA
j_gene: TRBJ2-2
d_gene: NA
CDR3aa: CASSLGFRRSELFF
CDR3nt: TGTGCCAGCAGTTTAGGATTTCGGAGGTCTGAGCTGTTTTTT

v_gene: TRBV27
abundance: NA
j_gene: TRBJ1-1
d_gene: NA
CDR3aa: CASSLSPGAKTEAFF
CDR3nt: TGTGCCAGCAGTTTATCTCCGGGGGCAAAAACTGAAGCTTTCTTT

v_gene: TRBV15
abundance: once
j_gene: TRBJ1-5
d_gene: NA
CDR3aa: CATSRDIEPQHF
CDR3nt: TGTGCCACCAGCAGAGATATCGAGCCCCAGCATTTT

v_gene: TRBV7-7
abundance: few
j_gene: TRBJ2-2
d_gene: NA
CDR3aa: CASSSGGTGELFF
CDR3nt: TGTGCTAGCAGCTCTGGGGGCACCGGGGAGCTGTTTTTT

v_gene: TRBV18
abundance: few
j_gene: TRBJ2-3
d_gene: TRBD2
CDR3aa: CASSPRLAGITDTQYF
CDR3nt: TGTGCCAGCTCACCGAGGCTAGCGGGGATCACAGATACGCAGTATTTT

v_gene: TRBV18
abundance: NA
j_gene: TRBJ1-1
d_gene: NA
CDR3aa: CASSSTDGKNTEAFF
CDR3nt: TGTGCCAGCTCATCGACGGACGGGAAGAACACTGAAGCTTTCTTT

v_gene: TRBV11-2
abundance: NA
j_gene: TRBJ2-7
d_gene: NA
CDR3aa: CASSLDPSGNLGEQYF
CDR3nt: TGTGCCAGCAGCTTAGATCCGTCGGGAAACTTGGGCGAGCAGTACTTC

v_gene: TRBV30
abundance: NA
j_gene: TRBJ1-5
d_gene: NA
CDR3aa: CAWSVQGGGQPQHF
CDR3nt: TGTGCCTGGAGTGTGCAGGGTGGAGGTCAGCCCCAGCATTTT

v_gene: TRBV12-3/TRBV12-4
abundance: once
j_gene: TRBJ2-3
d_gene: NA
CDR3aa: CASSLYGSGTDTQYF
CDR3nt: TGTGCCAGCAGTTTATACGGGAGCGGCACAGATACGCAGTATTTT

v_gene: TRBV7-3
abundance: NA
j_gene: TRBJ2-7
d_gene: TRBD2
CDR3aa: CASSLTGLAVHEQYF
CDR3nt: TGTGCCAGCAGCTTAACGGGACTAGCGGTTCACGAGCAGTACTTC

v_gene: TRBV6-2/TRBV6-3
abundance: NA
j_gene: TRBJ1-5
d_gene: NA
CDR3aa: CATDEGQSNQPQHF
CDR3nt: TGTGCCACCGACGAGGGACAATCCAATCAGCCCCAGCATTTT

v_gene: TRBV11-1
abundance: NA
j_gene: TRBJ2-7
d_gene: NA
CDR3aa: CASSLSQTHHEQYF
CDR3nt: TGTGCCAGCAGCTTAAGCCAGACACATCACGAGCAGTACTTC

v_gene: TRBV11-2
abundance: NA
j_gene: TRBJ2-3
d_gene: NA
CDR3aa: CASTPRMVRTDTQYF
CDR3nt: TGTGCCAGCACCCCCCGGATGGTCAGGACAGATACGCAGTATTTT

v_gene: TRBV24-1
abundance: NA
j_gene: TRBJ2-1
d_gene: TRBD1
CDR3aa: CATSALTGSSYNEQFF
CDR3nt: TGTGCCACCAGTGCGCTGACAGGGAGCTCCTACAATGAGCAGTTCTTC

v_gene: TRBV12-3/TRBV12-4
abundance: NA
j_gene: TRBJ1-5
d_gene: NA
CDR3aa: CASSLGSPSGGQPQHF
CDR3nt: TGTGCCAGCAGTTTAGGATCTCCGTCCGGGGGACAGCCCCAGCATTTT

v_gene: TRBV18
abundance: NA
j_gene: TRBJ2-4
d_gene: TRBD1
CDR3aa: CASSSKNRDRGPQNIQYF
CDR3nt: TGTGCCAGCTCATCGAAGAACCGGGACAGGGGGCCACAAAACATTCAGTACTTC

v_gene: TRBV10-1
abundance: NA
j_gene: TRBJ2-5
d_gene: TRBD2
CDR3aa: CASSEGSGGSRETQYF
CDR3nt: TGCGCCAGCAGTGAGGGTAGCGGGGGATCGAGGGAGACCCAGTACTTC

v_gene: TRBV2
abundance: NA
j_gene: TRBJ1-2
d_gene: NA
CDR3aa: CASKAGSNYGYTF
CDR3nt: TGTGCCAGCAAGGCAGGGTCGAACTATGGCTACACCTTC

v_gene: TRBV6-1
abundance: NA
j_gene: TRBJ2-2
d_gene: TRBD2
CDR3aa: CASTPSGGLYTGELFF
CDR3nt: TGTGCCAGCACGCCTAGCGGGGGGCTTTACACCGGGGAGCTGTTTTTT

v_gene: TRBV10-3
abundance: NA
j_gene: TRBJ2-7
d_gene: TRBD2
CDR3aa: CAIKERLADYEQYF
CDR3nt: TGTGCCATCAAAGAGCGACTAGCGGACTACGAGCAGTACTTC

v_gene: TRBV14
abundance: NA
j_gene: TRBJ2-5
d_gene: TRBD2
CDR3aa: CASSQGLPRRASGIQETQYF
CDR3nt: TGTGCCAGCAGCCAAGGACTCCCCCGGCGGGCTAGCGGGATACAAGAGACCCAGTACTTC

v_gene: TRBV5-1
abundance: few
j_gene: TRBJ1-1
d_gene: NA
CDR3aa: CASSLVQGGWNTEAFF
CDR3nt: TGCGCCAGCAGCTTGGTTCAGGGCGGCTGGAACACTGAAGCTTTCTTT

v_gene: TRBV6-1
abundance: NA
j_gene: TRBJ2-3
d_gene: TRBD2
CDR3aa: CASALNLAGATDTQYF
CDR3nt: TGTGCCAGCGCCCTCAACCTAGCGGGGGCCACAGATACGCAGTATTTT

v_gene: TRBV20-1
abundance: NA
j_gene: TRBJ2-7
d_gene: NA
CDR3aa: CSAGRGRAYEQYF
CDR3nt: TGCAGTGCCGGCCGGGGGCGGGCCTACGAGCAGTACTTC

v_gene: TRBV6-6
abundance: once
j_gene: TRBJ2-1
d_gene: TRBD2
CDR3aa: CATLRGEGHNEQFF
CDR3nt: TGTGCCACCCTACGTGGGGAGGGGCACAATGAGCAGTTCTTC

v_gene: TRBV4-2
abundance: few
j_gene: TRBJ1-4
d_gene: TRBD1
CDR3aa: CASSQDWDSFRFGEKLFF
CDR3nt: TGTGCCAGCAGCCAAGATTGGGACAGTTTTCGTTTCGGGGAAAAACTGTTTTTT

v_gene: TRBV3-1
abundance: NA
j_gene: TRBJ2-5
d_gene: TRBD2
CDR3aa: CASSRASGSQETQYF
CDR3nt: TGTGCCAGCAGCCGAGCTAGCGGGAGCCAAGAGACCCAGTACTTC